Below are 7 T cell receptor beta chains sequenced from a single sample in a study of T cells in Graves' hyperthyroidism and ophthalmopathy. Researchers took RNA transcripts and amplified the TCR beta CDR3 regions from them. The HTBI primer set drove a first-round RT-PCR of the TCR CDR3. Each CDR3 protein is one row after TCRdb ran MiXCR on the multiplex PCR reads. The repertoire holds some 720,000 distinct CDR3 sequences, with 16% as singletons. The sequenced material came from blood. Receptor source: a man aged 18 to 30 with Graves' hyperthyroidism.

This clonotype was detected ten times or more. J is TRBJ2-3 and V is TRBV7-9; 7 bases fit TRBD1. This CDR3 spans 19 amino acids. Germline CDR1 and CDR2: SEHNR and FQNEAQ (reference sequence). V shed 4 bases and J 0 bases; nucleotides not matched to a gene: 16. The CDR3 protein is CASSSAPGQKDSSTDTQYF. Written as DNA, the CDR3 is TGTGCCAGCAGCTCCGCACCGGGACAGAAAGACTCTAGCACAGATACGCAGTATTTT.

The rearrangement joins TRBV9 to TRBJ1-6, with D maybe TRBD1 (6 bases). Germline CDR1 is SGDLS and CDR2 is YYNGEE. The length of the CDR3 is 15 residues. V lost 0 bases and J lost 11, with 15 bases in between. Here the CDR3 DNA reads TGTGCCAGCAGCGTAGGAGGGACACCAGGTACACCCCTCCACTTT. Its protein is CASSVGGTPGTPLHF. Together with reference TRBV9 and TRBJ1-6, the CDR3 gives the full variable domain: DSGVTQTPKHLITATGQRVTLRCSPRSGDLSVYWYQQSLDQGLQFLIQYYNGEERAKGNILERFSAQQFPDLHSELNLSSLELGDSALYFCASSVGGTPGTPLHFGNGTRLTVT.

The CDR3: CASSYPPQGAFWEQYF. The CDR3, as DNA: TGTGCCAGCAGTTACCCTCCGCAGGGGGCTTTTTGGGAGCAGTACTTC. The V call is TRBV6-5, the J call TRBJ2-7; 8 bases agree with TRBD1. This CDR3 region has 16 residues. Germline V gene lookup returns CDR1 MNHEY and CDR2 SVGAGI. The ends lost 2 bases at V and 7 bases at J; junction bases unmatched: 13.

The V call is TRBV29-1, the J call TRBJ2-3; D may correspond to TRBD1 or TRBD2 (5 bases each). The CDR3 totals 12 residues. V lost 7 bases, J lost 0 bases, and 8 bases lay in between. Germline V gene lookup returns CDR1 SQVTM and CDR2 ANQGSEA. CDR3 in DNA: TGCAGCGGGGGGATAAGCACAGATACGCAGTATTTT. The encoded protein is CSGGISTDTQYF.

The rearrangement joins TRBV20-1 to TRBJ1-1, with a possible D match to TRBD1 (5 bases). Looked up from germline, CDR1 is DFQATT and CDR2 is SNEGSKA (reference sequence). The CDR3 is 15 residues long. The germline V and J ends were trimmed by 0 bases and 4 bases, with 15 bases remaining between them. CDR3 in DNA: TGCAGTGCTAGAGATAGAAGCGGGGCACGCACTGAAGCTTTCTTT. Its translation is CSARDRSGARTEAFF.

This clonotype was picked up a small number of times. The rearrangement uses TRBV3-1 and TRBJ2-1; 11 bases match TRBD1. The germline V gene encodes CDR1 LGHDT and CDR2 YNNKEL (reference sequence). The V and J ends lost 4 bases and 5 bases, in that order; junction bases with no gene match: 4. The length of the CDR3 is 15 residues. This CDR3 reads CASSRRTGGNNEQFF. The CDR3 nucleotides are TGTGCCAGCAGCCGACGGACAGGGGGCAACAATGAGCAGTTCTTC.

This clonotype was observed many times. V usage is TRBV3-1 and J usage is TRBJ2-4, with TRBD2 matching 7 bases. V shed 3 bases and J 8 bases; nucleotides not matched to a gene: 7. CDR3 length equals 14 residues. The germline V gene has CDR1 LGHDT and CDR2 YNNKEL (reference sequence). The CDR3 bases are TGTGCCAGCAGCCACTCCGAGGCGGGGGACATTCAGTACTTC. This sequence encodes CASSHSEAGDIQYF.